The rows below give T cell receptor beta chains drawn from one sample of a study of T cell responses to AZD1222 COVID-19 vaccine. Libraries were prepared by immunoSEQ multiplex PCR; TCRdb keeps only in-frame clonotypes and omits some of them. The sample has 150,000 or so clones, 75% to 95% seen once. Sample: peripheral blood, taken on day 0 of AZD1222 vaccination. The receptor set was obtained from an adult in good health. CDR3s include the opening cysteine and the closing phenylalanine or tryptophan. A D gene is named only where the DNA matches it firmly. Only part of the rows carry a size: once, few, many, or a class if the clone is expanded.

CASSAGGLTEAFF,TGTGCCAGCAGCGCGGGAGGGCTCACTGAAGCTTTCTTT,NA,TRBV13,TRBJ1-1,NA
CASSLGREYEQYF,TGTGCCAGCAGCCTGGGCCGGGAGTACGAGCAGTACTTC,NA,TRBV5-4,TRBJ2-7,NA
CATSDLLRDEQFF,TGTGCCACCAGTGATTTGCTCCGAGATGAGCAGTTCTTC,NA,TRBV24-1,TRBJ2-1,NA
CATSAWATYEQYF,TGTGCCACCAGCGCCTGGGCAACCTACGAGCAGTACTTC,NA,TRBV15,TRBJ2-7,NA
CASSQGARYEQYF,TGTGCCAGCAGCCAAGGCGCAAGGTACGAGCAGTACTTC,NA,TRBV27,TRBJ2-7,NA
CASSSTGAGQPQHF,TGCGCCAGCAGCTCCACAGGGGCGGGTCAGCCCCAGCATTTT,NA,TRBV5-1,TRBJ1-5,TRBD1
CASSPGGRQETQYF,TGCGCCAGCAGCCCGGGCGGGAGGCAAGAGACCCAGTACTTC,NA,TRBV5-1,TRBJ2-5,TRBD2
CASSSIAGKAYNEQFF,TGTGCCAGCAGCTCCATAGCGGGGAAGGCCTACAATGAGCAGTTCTTC,NA,TRBV11-2,TRBJ2-1,TRBD2
CASSPAGGGFEQYF,TGTGCCAGCAGCCCAGCGGGGGGCGGGTTCGAGCAGTACTTC,once,TRBV7-3,TRBJ2-7,TRBD2
CASKLGPYNEQFF,TGTGCCAGCAAACTAGGGCCTTACAATGAGCAGTTCTTC,NA,TRBV5-6,TRBJ2-1,NA
CASSSTDSPLHF,TGTGCCAGCAGTTCAACGGATTCACCCCTCCACTTT,NA,TRBV12-3/TRBV12-4,TRBJ1-6,NA
CASRWSSSYEQYF,TGTGCCAGCCGGTGGTCTAGCTCCTACGAGCAGTACTTC,NA,TRBV6-5,TRBJ2-7,NA
CASRIGQGTEAFF,TGTGCCAGCAGAATCGGACAGGGCACTGAAGCTTTCTTT,NA,TRBV28,TRBJ1-1,TRBD1
CASSSPTSGGYEQYF,TGTGCCAGCAGCTCCCCGACTAGCGGGGGGTATGAGCAGTACTTC,NA,TRBV11-2,TRBJ2-7,TRBD2
CASSIKTEQYF,TGTGCCAGTAGTATAAAGACAGAGCAGTACTTC,NA,TRBV19,TRBJ2-7,NA
CASSGQGVYGYTF,TGCGCCAGCAGCGGACAGGGGGTCTATGGCTACACCTTC,NA,TRBV5-1,TRBJ1-2,TRBD1
CASSLQGTVATNEKLFF,TGCGCCAGCAGCTTGCAAGGGACAGTTGCAACTAATGAAAAACTGTTTTTT,NA,TRBV5-1,TRBJ1-4,TRBD1
CAIRETATDEQYF,TGTGCCATCCGAGAGACAGCTACCGACGAGCAGTACTTC,NA,TRBV28,TRBJ2-7,NA
CASSTPGDSTGYTF,TGCGCCAGTAGCACCCCAGGAGACAGTACTGGCTACACCTTC,once,TRBV5-1,TRBJ1-2,NA
CSVGVGTGPLEQFF,TGCAGCGTTGGAGTGGGGACAGGACCCCTCGAGCAGTTCTTC,NA,TRBV29-1,TRBJ2-1,TRBD1
CASSQVSGGYEQYF,TGTGCCAGCAGCCAAGTTTCTGGGGGCTACGAGCAGTACTTC,NA,TRBV3-1/TRBV3-2,TRBJ2-7,NA
CASSSPGRGYTF,TGTGCCAGCAGTTCCCCCGGGCGGGGCTACACCTTC,NA,TRBV27,TRBJ1-2,NA
CASSLKQGTPGNTIYF,TGTGCCAGCAGCTTAAAACAGGGAACCCCTGGAAACACCATATATTTT,once,TRBV11-2,TRBJ1-3,NA
CASSFDRSYEQYF,TGCGCCAGCAGCTTCGACAGATCCTACGAGCAGTACTTC,NA,TRBV5-1,TRBJ2-7,NA
CASTEDIYEQYF,TGTGCCAGCACCGAGGACATCTACGAGCAGTACTTC,NA,TRBV2,TRBJ2-7,NA
CASRARYEQYF,TGTGCCAGCAGGGCTCGCTACGAGCAGTACTTC,once,TRBV12-3/TRBV12-4,TRBJ2-7,NA
CASSSPQRGGRETQYF,TGTGCCAGCAGTTCACCTCAGCGGGGGGGCCGGGAGACCCAGTACTTC,once,TRBV27,TRBJ2-5,TRBD2
CASRPSGISYEQYF,TGCGCCAGCAGACCCTCGGGCATCAGCTACGAGCAGTACTTC,NA,TRBV5-1,TRBJ2-7,NA
CASSPDWSSYEQYF,TGTGCCAGCAGTCCCGATTGGAGCTCCTACGAGCAGTACTTC,few,TRBV6-5,TRBJ2-7,NA
CASSQTKVNTEAFF,TGTGCCAGCAGCCAAACCAAGGTGAACACTGAAGCTTTCTTT,NA,TRBV3-1/TRBV3-2,TRBJ1-1,NA
CASSFQGWSTEAFF,TGTGCCAGCAGCTTCCAGGGGTGGAGCACTGAAGCTTTCTTT,NA,TRBV7-2,TRBJ1-1,NA
CASSLAGTGGDEQFF,TGTGCCAGCAGCTTAGCCGGGACAGGGGGCGATGAGCAGTTCTTC,once,TRBV7-2,TRBJ2-1,TRBD1
CASTQAGRQETQYF,TGTGCCAGCACCCAGGCAGGGAGGCAGGAGACCCAGTACTTC,NA,TRBV3-1/TRBV3-2,TRBJ2-5,NA
CASSPLAGGGTDTQYF,TGTGCCAGCAGCCCTCTAGCGGGAGGGGGGACAGATACGCAGTATTTT,NA,TRBV7-6,TRBJ2-3,TRBD2
CASSMGRGHEPQHF,TGTGCCAGTAGTATGGGTCGAGGTCATGAGCCCCAGCATTTT,NA,TRBV19,TRBJ1-5,NA
CASSFIIYGGHGPYNEQFF,TGTGCCAGCAGCTTCATAATTTACGGCGGCCACGGGCCCTACAATGAGCAGTTCTTC,NA,TRBV11-2,TRBJ2-1,NA
CASSLAPPTGDGYTF,TGCGCCAGCAGCTTGGCCCCCCCGACAGGGGATGGCTACACCTTC,NA,TRBV5-1,TRBJ1-2,TRBD1
CASSLSKGPPRSNEQFF,TGTGCCAGCAGTTTATCGAAAGGGCCACCGCGCTCGAATGAGCAGTTCTTC,NA,TRBV27,TRBJ2-1,NA
CATSRDGTRNEKLFF,TGTGCCACCAGCAGAGACGGGACAAGGAATGAAAAACTGTTTTTT,NA,TRBV15,TRBJ1-4,NA
CSARWWGATEAFF,TGCAGCGCTCGGTGGTGGGGCGCCACTGAAGCTTTCTTT,NA,TRBV29-1,TRBJ1-1,NA
CASSNRDYLFHEQFF,TGTGCCAGCAGTAACCGGGACTATCTCTTCCATGAGCAGTTCTTC,NA,TRBV27,TRBJ2-1,TRBD2
CASSLVPGGPEQYF,TGTGCCAGCAGCTTGGTGCCAGGGGGCCCCGAGCAGTACTTC,few,TRBV5-6,TRBJ2-7,TRBD1
CASRPLTRGPTNEKLFF,TGCGCCAGCAGACCACTTACGCGGGGGCCAACTAATGAAAAACTGTTTTTT,NA,TRBV23-1,TRBJ1-4,NA
CASSLSPGQEAFF,TGTGCCAGCAGCTTATCCCCGGGACAGGAAGCTTTCTTT,NA,TRBV7-7,TRBJ1-1,TRBD1
CASSFAGDNEQFF,TGTGCCAGCAGCTTCGCAGGTGACAATGAGCAGTTCTTC,NA,TRBV7-9,TRBJ2-1,NA
CASSVDLGLNTGELFF,TGTGCCAGCAGCGTAGATCTAGGGCTGAACACCGGGGAGCTGTTTTTT,NA,TRBV9,TRBJ2-2,NA
CATSRGGGYTDTQYF,TGTGCCACCAGCAGGGGGGGAGGTTACACAGATACGCAGTATTTT,NA,TRBV15,TRBJ2-3,NA
CAWSAPRSGYYEQYF,TGTGCCTGGAGTGCCCCCCGAAGCGGTTATTACGAGCAGTACTTC,NA,TRBV30,TRBJ2-7,NA
CASSDRADYEQYF,TGTGCCAGCAGTGACAGGGCCGACTACGAGCAGTACTTC,once,TRBV6-2/TRBV6-3,TRBJ2-7,TRBD1
CASSAYRKDEQFF,TGTGCCAGCAGTGCTTACAGGAAAGATGAGCAGTTCTTC,NA,TRBV12-3/TRBV12-4,TRBJ2-1,NA
CATSREPGNNSPLHF,TGTGCCACCAGCAGAGAGCCAGGGAATAATTCACCCCTCCACTTT,NA,TRBV15,TRBJ1-6,NA
CASSLSETQYF,TGCGCCAGCAGCTTGAGCGAGACCCAGTACTTC,NA,TRBV5-1,TRBJ2-5,NA
CASSPEVSSQPQHF,TGTGCCAGCTCACCAGAGGTCAGCTCTCAGCCCCAGCATTTT,NA,TRBV18,TRBJ1-5,NA
CASTGTGVVRPLHF,TGTGCCAGCACGGGGACAGGGGTTGTACGACCCCTCCACTTT,NA,TRBV2,TRBJ1-6,TRBD1
CASSVAAGSYSRQYF,TGTGCCAGCAGCGTAGCGGCAGGTAGTTACTCGCGGCAGTACTTC,NA,TRBV9,TRBJ2-7,NA
CASSQDTAGLYGYTF,TGCGCCAGCAGCCAAGATACGGCAGGGCTCTATGGCTACACCTTC,once,TRBV4-3,TRBJ1-2,NA
CASSQDRGTGTEAFF,TGTGCCAGCAGCCAAGATCGGGGGACGGGCACTGAAGCTTTCTTT,NA,TRBV3-1/TRBV3-2,TRBJ1-1,NA
CASSREVEPSTAFF,TGTGCCAGCAGCAGAGAAGTCGAGCCCTCCACCGCTTTCTTT,NA,TRBV11-1,TRBJ1-1,NA
CASSRTVMNTEAFF,TGTGCCAGCAGTAGGACAGTGATGAACACTGAAGCTTTCTTT,NA,TRBV7-3,TRBJ1-1,NA